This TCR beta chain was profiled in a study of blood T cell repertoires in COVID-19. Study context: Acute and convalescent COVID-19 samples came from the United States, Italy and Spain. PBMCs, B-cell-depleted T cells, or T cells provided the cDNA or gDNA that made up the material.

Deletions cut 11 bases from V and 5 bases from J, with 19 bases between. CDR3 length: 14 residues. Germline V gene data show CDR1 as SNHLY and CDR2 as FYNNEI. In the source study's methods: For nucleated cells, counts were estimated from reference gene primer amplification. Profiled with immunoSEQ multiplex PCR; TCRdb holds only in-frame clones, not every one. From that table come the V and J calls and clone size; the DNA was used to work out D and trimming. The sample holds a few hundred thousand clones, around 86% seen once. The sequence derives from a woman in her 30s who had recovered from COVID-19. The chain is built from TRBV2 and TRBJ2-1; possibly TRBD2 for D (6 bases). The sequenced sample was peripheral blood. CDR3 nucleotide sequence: TGTGCCTGTACCGGGACTCGAGTTGACAATGAGCAGTTCTTC. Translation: CACTGTRVDNEQFF. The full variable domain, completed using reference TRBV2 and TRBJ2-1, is EPEVTQTPSHQVTQMGQEVILRCVPISNHLYFYWYRQILGQKVEFLVSFYNNEISEKSEIFDDQFSVERPDGSNFTLKIRSTKLEDSAMYFCACTGTRVDNEQFFGPGTRLTVL.